These 22 T cell receptor beta chains were sequenced from one sample in a study of radiation and T cells in renal cell carcinoma. Time point defined: blood 2 weeks post-SBRT. The treatment was: 15 Gy SBRT to primary tumor, nephrectomy 4 weeks later. Some clones are missing from TCRdb's copy, which holds only in-frame ones; the method was immunoSEQ multiplex PCR. The profile covers roughly 120,000 clones, with roughly 77% appearing a single time and 1.5% to 2% taken by the ten largest. The starting material was blood, obtained from a patient whose treatment included radiotherapy and nephrectomy. The receptor set was obtained from a woman aged 55-69 years with renal cell carcinoma.

The chain carries TRBV6-1 and TRBJ2-3; 10 bases fit TRBD2. Germline assignment: CDR1 MNHNS and CDR2 SASEGT. Trimming took 8 bases from V and 3 from J; bases not matched to a gene: 8. This CDR3 region has 15 residues. This CDR3 reads CASDHQRGGTDTQYF. CDR3 bases: TGTGCCAGCGACCACCAGCGGGGGGGTACAGATACGCAGTATTTT.

The genes are TRBV5-1 and TRBJ2-1, with 12 positions matching TRBD2. V shed 0 bases and J 4 bases; nucleotides not matched to a gene: 2. This CDR3 comprises 16 residues. The germline CDR1 and CDR2 sequences are SGHRS and YFSETQ. The CDR3 DNA reads as TGCGCCAGCAGCTTGGGACTAGCGGGAGCGTACAATGAGCAGTTCTTC. Amino acid sequence: CASSLGLAGAYNEQFF.

The chain links TRBV5-1 to TRBJ1-2; 7 bases are shared with TRBD1. CDR1 is SGHRS and CDR2 is YFSETQ in the germline V gene. The trim removed 1 base at V and 3 bases at J, leaving 6 bases unmatched. The CDR3 spans 15 residues. CDR3: CASSLRSTGDYGYTF. The CDR3 DNA sequence: TGCGCCAGCAGCTTGAGATCTACAGGGGACTATGGCTACACCTTC.

For the CDR3, the DNA is TGTGCCAGCAGCCAAACGGGAGTAGATACGCAGTATTTT. It encodes CASSQTGVDTQYF. V usage is TRBV7-9 and J usage is TRBJ2-3; D possibly corresponds to TRBD2 (6 bases). V gave up 5 bases and J gave up 5 bases, with 11 bases separating them. In germline, CDR1 is SEHNR, CDR2 FQNEAQ (reference sequence). This CDR3 region has 13 residues.

This chain connects TRBV7-6 to TRBJ1-1; 7 bases line up with TRBD1. Germline V lookup: CDR1 SGHVS, CDR2 FNYEAQ. The CDR3 extends over 16 amino acids. V lost 1 base, J lost 1 base, and 6 bases stayed unmatched. The CDR3 region is CASSLETGRPNTEAFF. The CDR3 nucleotides are TGTGCCAGCAGCTTAGAGACAGGGAGACCGAACACTGAAGCTTTCTTT.

The chain uses TRBV19 and TRBJ1-4; D unresolved. The CDR3 extends over 15 amino acids. Trimming shortened V by 5 bases and J by 0 bases, and 10 bases separated the two germline ends. CDR1 and CDR2 from the germline V gene are LNHDA and SQIVND (reference sequence). The CDR3 region is CASSPYPATNEKLFF. Here the CDR3 DNA reads TGTGCCAGTAGTCCATACCCTGCAACTAATGAAAAACTGTTTTTT. Full variable domain (missing parts from reference TRBV19 and TRBJ1-4): DGGITQSPKYLFRKEGQNVTLSCEQNLNHDAMYWYRQDPGQGLRLIYYSQIVNDFQKGDIAEGYSVSREKKESFPLTVTSAQKNPTAFYLCASSPYPATNEKLFFGSGTQLSVL.

The J gene is TRBJ2-1, the V gene TRBV5-6; D is unclear. The CDR3 runs 13 residues. Germline V gives CDR1 SGHDT, CDR2 YYEEEE. Trimming took off 2 bases at V and 12 bases at J, with 15 bases between the two ends. CDR3 nucleotide sequence: TGTGCCAGCAGCTTCTCTGCGTCGCAAAGGCAGTTCTTC. Translation gives CASSFSASQRQFF.

This clone has more than one count but fewer than ten. The chain couples TRBV28 to TRBJ1-2, with unresolved D. The CDR3 is 11 amino acids. V was pared by 6 bases and J by 6 bases, with 8 bases between. Looked up from germline, CDR1 is MDHEN and CDR2 is SYDVKM. In DNA, the CDR3 is TGTGCCAGCAGGGTATTGGATGGCTACACCTTC. Its protein is CASRVLDGYTF.

In the case of this clone: Other DNA sequences of this sample code for an identical CDR3. CDR3 in amino acids: CASSIPGGYNEQFF. Written as DNA, the CDR3 is TGTGCCAGTAGTATCCCGGGGGGCTACAATGAGCAGTTCTTC. This sequence joins TRBV19 and TRBJ2-1; 7 nucleotides agree with TRBD2. CDR1 LNHDA and CDR2 SQIVND come from the germline V gene (reference sequence). V shed 3 bases, J shed 3 bases, and the junction held 2 bases outside the gene matches. The CDR3 is 14 amino acids.

The V and J genes are TRBV19 and TRBJ2-7, with a weak D call TRBD1 (5 bases). Germline V gene data show CDR1 as LNHDA and CDR2 as SQIVND (reference sequence). V lost 3 bases to trimming and J lost 2 bases, with 14 bases between them. This CDR3 region has 15 residues. Written as DNA, the CDR3 is TGTGCCAGTAGTATTGGACACGTCGGAACCTACGAGCAGTACTTC. Protein sequence: CASSIGHVGTYEQYF.

The chain joins TRBV7-6 to TRBJ1-6; 8 bases align to TRBD1. V trimming: 5 bases; J trimming: 3 bases; junction bases outside the gene matches: 3. The CDR3 contains 15 residues. The germline gives CDR1 SGHVS, CDR2 FNYEAQ. In DNA form, the CDR3 reads TGTGCCAGCAGCCTTGGACAGGGCTATAATTCACCCCTCCACTTT. Translation: CASSLGQGYNSPLHF.

V is TRBV5-1 and J is TRBJ1-2, with no clear D. This CDR3 has 14 residues. V was shortened by 1 base and J by 8 bases, with 15 bases between the two germline ends. Germline V gene lookup returns CDR1 SGHRS and CDR2 YFSETQ. The CDR3 DNA sequence: TGCGCCAGCAGCTTGAATAGGGTGGTTGACGGCTACACCTTC. Translating gives CASSLNRVVDGYTF.

The chain links TRBV10-1 to TRBJ2-5; perhaps TRBD2 as D (6 bases). Trimming cost V 6 bases and J 4 bases, with 15 bases left between them. Germline-derived CDR1 and CDR2 are WNHNN and SYGVQD (reference sequence). This CDR3 spans 14 amino acids. CDR3 sequence: CASSRQRAGETQYF. The DNA of the CDR3 is TGCGCCAGCAGCCGTCAGCGGGCAGGAGAGACCCAGTACTTC.

J is TRBJ1-3 and V is TRBV28; D not resolved. Germline V lookup: CDR1 MDHEN, CDR2 SYDVKM. V was clipped by 6 bases and J by 4 bases, with 10 bases between them. The CDR3 loop spans 13 amino acids. CDR3 amino acids: CASSLLGGNTIYF. CDR3 nucleotides: TGTGCCAGCAGCCTTCTGGGGGGAAACACCATATATTTT.

CDR3: CASSPRVGGVEKLFF. The DNA of the CDR3 is TGTGCCAGCAGCCCACGTGTAGGGGGCGTTGAAAAACTGTTTTTT. The rearrangement links TRBV5-6 to TRBJ1-4, with 7 bases aligning to TRBD1. This CDR3 comprises 15 residues. Germline V gene lookup returns CDR1 SGHDT and CDR2 YYEEEE. The junction had 10 bases not matched to a gene; V was cut back by 4 bases and J by 7 bases.

This clone is a singleton in its sample. This chain uses TRBV5-4 with TRBJ1-1; 7 nucleotides match TRBD1. The junction had 4 bases not matched to a gene; V was cut back by 4 bases and J by 7 bases. Germline V gene sequence: CDR1 SGHNT, CDR2 YYREEE (reference sequence). The CDR3 sequence is 12 residues long. As DNA, the CDR3 is TGTGCCAGCAGCCTGGACAGGTTTGAAGCTTTCTTT. The encoded protein is CASSLDRFEAFF.

The V and J genes are TRBV29-1 and TRBJ2-2; TRBD2 is a possible D gene (6 bases). V lost 0 bases, J lost 0 bases, and 8 bases lay in between. Germline V gene data show CDR1 as SQVTM and CDR2 as ANQGSEA. There are 15 residues in the CDR3. The CDR3 coding sequence is TGCAGCGTTGAAGATAGGAGGGCGAACACCGGGGAGCTGTTTTTT. This encodes CSVEDRRANTGELFF.

This clone has just one count. The genes are TRBV6-1 and TRBJ2-5, with D hard to call. Germline lookup yields CDR1 MNHNS and CDR2 SASEGT. The CDR3 covers 13 residues. V lost 4 bases to trimming and J lost 5 bases, with 11 bases between them. The CDR3 region has the DNA TGTGCCAGCAGTGTTGGAGCTCGGGAGACCCAGTACTTC. Translation: CASSVGARETQYF.

The J gene is TRBJ2-1, the V gene TRBV10-1; 8 bases are a match to TRBD2. Germline V gene lookup returns CDR1 WNHNN and CDR2 SYGVQD (reference sequence). V was clipped by 3 bases and J by 7 bases; unmatched bases: 8. The CDR3 sequence is 15 residues long. CDR3 DNA: TGCGCCAGCAGTGATTCGGGACTAGTAGAGAATGAGCAGTTCTTC. As protein: CASSDSGLVENEQFF.

The V call is TRBV6-1, the J call TRBJ2-1; weak D call: TRBD1 (5 bases). Germline V CDR1 and CDR2: MNHNS, SASEGT. The CDR3 is 15 residues long. V was shortened by 4 bases and J by 1 base, with 11 bases between the two germline ends. The CDR3 loop reads CASSVDKGSYNEQFF. In DNA form, the CDR3 reads TGTGCCAGCAGTGTGGACAAGGGGTCCTACAATGAGCAGTTCTTC.

The V and J genes are TRBV5-6 and TRBJ2-3, with 9 positions matching TRBD2. CDR3 length: 14 amino acids. CDR1 is SGHDT, CDR2 YYEEEE, per germline. V lost 4 bases to trimming and J lost 7 bases; unmatched junction nucleotides: 7. CDR3 nucleotides: TGTGCCAGCAGCCGAGGGACTAGCCCTTATACGCAGTATTTT. Its translation is CASSRGTSPYTQYF. Full variable domain (outside the CDR3, taken from reference TRBV5-6 and TRBJ2-3): DAGVTQSPTHLIKTRGQQVTLRCSPKSGHDTVSWYQQALGQGPQFIFQYYEEEERQRGNFPDRFSGHQFPNYSSELNVNALLLGDSALYLCASSRGTSPYTQYFGPGTRLTVL.

The rearrangement uses TRBV5-1 and TRBJ2-6; no clear D. The germline gives CDR1 SGHRS, CDR2 YFSETQ. The V end lost 5 bases, the J end lost 4 bases, and 10 bases lay between the germline ends. The CDR3 length is 14 residues. CDR3 sequence reads: CASREGAGANVLTF. CDR3 DNA sequence: TGCGCCAGCAGAGAAGGAGCCGGGGCCAACGTCCTGACTTTC. Full variable domain (missing parts from reference TRBV5-1 and TRBJ2-6): KAGVTQTPRYLIKTRGQQVTLSCSPISGHRSVSWYQQTPGQGLQFLFEYFSETQRNKGNFPGRFSGRQFSNSRSEMNVSTLELGDSALYLCASREGAGANVLTFGAGSRLTVL.